This passage covers 19 T cell receptor beta chains from one sample sequenced in a study of cytomegalovirus exposure and HLA in healthy donors. The PCR was carried out with 60 Vbeta primers and 13 Jbeta primers. Using immunoSEQ multiplex PCR, the repertoire was profiled, and TCRdb retains in-frame clones only, with some absent. Among about 190,000 clones, roughly 80% were seen once, and the ten largest hold roughly 1.5%. The material sequenced was PBMCs. Source of these receptors: a woman younger than 35 in good health and CMV-seronegative.

The chain recombines TRBV2 with TRBJ1-5, with D maybe TRBD1 (6 bases). V was pared by 7 bases and J by 1 base, with 11 bases between. Germline CDR1 reads SNHLY; CDR2 reads FYNNEI. The CDR3 consists of 14 residues. The CDR3, as DNA: TGTGCCAGCAAGCTCACAGGGAGCAATCAGCCCCAGCATTTT. Translated, it gives CASKLTGSNQPQHF.

This chain joins TRBV4-1 and TRBJ2-7, with 7 bases that match TRBD2. Trimming cost V 0 bases and J 2 bases; bases outside gene matches: 7. The CDR3 is 16 residues long. Per germline, CDR1 MGHRA and CDR2 YSYEKL. CDR3 in DNA: TGCGCCAGCAGCCAAGATCCGGCTAGCGGTACCTACGAGCAGTACTTC. Protein product: CASSQDPASGTYEQYF.

This clone appeared a few times. The chain has TRBV2 and TRBJ2-7, with 8 bases aligning to TRBD2. CDR3 length: 16 residues. The J segment lost 2 bases and the V segment lost 4 bases, leaving 10 bases of the junction unmatched. The germline CDR1 and CDR2 sequences are SNHLY and FYNNEI. The CDR3 reads CASSVALAGYPYEQYF. The CDR3, as DNA: TGTGCCAGCAGTGTAGCTCTAGCGGGTTACCCCTACGAGCAGTACTTC.

V and J are TRBV5-1 and TRBJ2-3; TRBD1 might be the D (6 bases). Germline-derived CDR1 and CDR2 are SGHRS and YFSETQ. Trimming stripped 0 bases from V and 5 bases from J, with 28 bases between. The CDR3 contains 20 residues. The CDR3 loop reads CASSLESVGTGIRKGDTQYF. In nucleotides, the CDR3 is TGCGCCAGCAGCTTGGAAAGTGTCGGAACAGGGATTCGAAAAGGAGATACGCAGTATTTT.

The chain combines TRBV5-1 with TRBJ1-2, with TRBD1 as a possible D gene (5 bases). The V gene lost 0 bases and the J gene lost 8 bases, with 14 bases spanning the gap. The CDR3 contains 14 residues. Germline V CDR1 and CDR2: SGHRS, YFSETQ. CDR3 in DNA: TGCGCCAGCAGCTTGGGACAGACTTATCCGGGCTACACCTTC. Its translation: CASSLGQTYPGYTF.

The chain recombines TRBV15 with TRBJ1-1; 7 bases are a match to TRBD1. Germline assignment: CDR1 LNHNV and CDR2 YYDKDF (reference sequence). CDR3 length equals 14 residues. J lost 4 bases, V lost 2 bases, and 4 bases had no gene match. CDR3 DNA: TGTGCCACCAGCAGAAGACAGGGAGGCACTGAAGCTTTCTTT. This encodes CATSRRQGGTEAFF.

This chain links TRBV7-3 with TRBJ2-2, with D possibly TRBD2 on 5 matching bases. V was trimmed by 2 bases and J by 7 bases, leaving 11 bases between them. This CDR3 is built from 14 residues. Germline V gives CDR1 SGHTA, CDR2 FQGTGA. CDR3 loop: CASSLVARRGELFF. CDR3 nucleotide sequence: TGTGCCAGCAGCTTAGTAGCGCGGCGCGGGGAGCTGTTTTTT.

The rearrangement uses TRBV28 and TRBJ2-7; 8 nucleotides match TRBD2. The CDR3 spans 14 residues. Trimming at V came to 4 bases and at J to 3 bases, leaving 5 bases not matched to a gene. Germline assignment: CDR1 MDHEN and CDR2 SYDVKM. This CDR3 reads CASSWPSGRYEQYF. For the CDR3, the DNA is TGTGCCAGCAGTTGGCCTAGCGGGCGCTACGAGCAGTACTTC.

V is TRBV7-9 and J is TRBJ1-1; the D gene is possibly TRBD1 (6 bases). CDR1 is SEHNR and CDR2 is FQNEAQ in the germline V gene (reference sequence). Trimming shortened V by 7 bases and J by 6 bases, and 21 bases separated the two germline ends. The CDR3 has 15 residues. The CDR3 region has the DNA TGTGCCAGCACCCGGGACACTCGGTCAGGGGCTGAAGCTTTCTTT. Its protein product is CASTRDTRSGAEAFF.

The chain links TRBV29-1 to TRBJ1-1; D gene uncertain. Per the germline V gene, CDR1 is SQVTM and CDR2 is ANQGSEA. This CDR3 contains 13 residues. Trimming cost V 1 base and J 2 bases, with 8 bases left between them. Here the CDR3 reads CSVEVMFNTEAFF. DNA of the CDR3: TGCAGCGTTGAAGTTATGTTTAACACTGAAGCTTTCTTT.

The rearrangement links TRBV14 to TRBJ2-2; no definite D call. Trimming pared 1 base from V and 1 base from J, leaving 13 bases between. CDR1 SGHDN and CDR2 FVKESK come from the germline V gene. This CDR3 comprises 17 residues. This CDR3 reads CASSQVFGEKNTGELFF. In DNA, the CDR3 is TGTGCCAGCAGCCAAGTTTTTGGAGAGAAGAACACCGGGGAGCTGTTTTTT.

CDR3 residues: CASSPLETGVYEQYF. The CDR3 region has the DNA TGTGCCAGCAGCCCTTTAGAGACAGGGGTCTACGAGCAGTACTTC. This sequence joins TRBV7-9 and TRBJ2-7, with 8 nucleotides matching TRBD1. Germline V CDR1 and CDR2: SEHNR, FQNEAQ (reference sequence). CDR3 length: 15 residues. The V gene end was trimmed by 5 bases and the J gene end by 3 bases; junction bases not matched to a gene: 9.

This chain uses TRBV19 with TRBJ2-3; D unresolved. The germline V gene has CDR1 LNHDA and CDR2 SQIVND (reference sequence). V lost 5 bases and J 1 base, leaving 7 bases between the germline ends. The CDR3 covers 13 residues. The CDR3 region is CASSEGGTDTQYF. DNA of the CDR3: TGTGCCAGTAGTGAAGGAGGCACAGATACGCAGTATTTT.

This clone has just a few counts. This chain connects TRBV4-1 to TRBJ1-4; D is undetermined. This CDR3 is built from 15 residues. The V end lost 0 bases, the J end lost 5 bases, and 10 bases lay between the germline ends. Germline V lookup: CDR1 MGHRA, CDR2 YSYEKL. CDR3 nucleotide sequence: TGCGCCAGCAGCCAAGAGGGAACGGGAAATGAAAAACTGTTTTTT. Its translation is CASSQEGTGNEKLFF.

In its sample, this clone was seen once. The gene calls are TRBV2 and TRBJ2-7; maybe TRBD1 (5 bases). Looked up from germline, CDR1 is SNHLY and CDR2 is FYNNEI. Trimming removed 6 bases at V and 5 bases at J, with 11 bases between. The CDR3 has 12 amino acids. CDR3 in amino acids: CASSQGVHEQYF. CDR3 nucleotide sequence: TGTGCCAGCAGCCAGGGTGTCCACGAGCAGTACTTC.

The chain has TRBV13 and TRBJ2-5, with 9 bases matching TRBD2. The CDR3 consists of 14 residues. With V trimmed by 4 bases and J by 5 bases, 5 bases remained unmatched. CDR1 is PRHDT, CDR2 FYEKMQ, per germline (reference sequence). In nucleotides, the CDR3 is TGTGCCAGCAGCTCTGGGACTAGCTGGGAGACCCAGTACTTC. As protein: CASSSGTSWETQYF.

This clone was found a few times. The rearrangement uses TRBV28 and TRBJ1-1, with 11 positions matching TRBD1. The CDR3 totals 18 residues. The germline gives CDR1 MDHEN, CDR2 SYDVKM. Trimming at V came to 2 bases and at J to 6 bases, leaving 14 bases not matched to a gene. CDR3 residues: CASSLQGQGAPGVPEAFF. Here the CDR3 DNA reads TGTGCCAGCAGTTTACAAGGACAGGGGGCGCCGGGGGTTCCTGAAGCTTTCTTT. Filled out from reference TRBV28 and TRBJ1-1, the complete variable domain reads DVKVTQSSRYLVKRTGEKVFLECVQDMDHENMFWYRQDPGLGLRLIYFSYDVKMKEKGDIPEGYSVSREKKERFSLILESASTNQTSMYLCASSLQGQGAPGVPEAFFGQGTRLTVV.

The chain combines TRBV5-1 with TRBJ2-3; D may be TRBD2 (6 bases). V lost 4 bases and J lost 8, with 14 bases in between. The germline V gene encodes CDR1 SGHRS and CDR2 YFSETQ. The CDR3 has 13 amino acids. The chain's CDR3 is CASSTGDFGTQYF. CDR3 sequence (DNA): TGCGCCAGCAGCACGGGGGACTTTGGTACGCAGTATTTT.

This clone appeared a few times. The J gene is TRBJ1-2, the V gene TRBV5-1; TRBD1 matches 7 bases. The CDR3 contains 13 residues. Germline V gene sequence: CDR1 SGHRS, CDR2 YFSETQ. V lost 2 bases, J lost 8 bases, and 6 bases stayed unmatched. In DNA form, the CDR3 reads TGCGCCAGCAGCTTTGACAGGGCTGGAGGCTACACCTTC. Amino acids: CASSFDRAGGYTF. The full variable domain, its missing parts supplied by reference TRBV5-1 and TRBJ1-2, is KAGVTQTPRYLIKTRGQQVTLSCSPISGHRSVSWYQQTPGQGLQFLFEYFSETQRNKGNFPGRFSGRQFSNSRSEMNVSTLELGDSALYLCASSFDRAGGYTFGSGTRLTVV.